This entry concerns a single TCR beta chain. Its target is not known. These data are taken from a study of CD8 T cells in Susac syndrome. General study points: The authors acknowledged that their TCR sequencing and HLA analysis involved a relatively small number of individuals.

Random hexamers were used to reverse transcribe 0.5 to 1 ug of RNA. Amplification of TCR beta CDR3 used immunoSEQ multiplex PCR across 54 Vbeta and 13 Jbeta. TCRdb independently ran MiXCR on the immunoSEQ multiplex PCR reads; one entry per CDR3 protein. The sample contains a few hundred thousand distinct CDR3 sequences, under 95% of which appear only once. Germline assignment: CDR1 LGHNA and CDR2 YNFKEQ. Between the trimmed V and J ends, which lost 4 bases and 2 bases, there was a span of 25 bases. This CDR3 contains 19 residues. TCR beta from blood CD8+ and CD4+ T cells was sequenced. The CD8+ and CD4+ T cells were negatively isolated, with the TEMRA cells enriched by FACS.

V and J are TRBV4-2 and TRBJ2-3; D may be TRBD1 or TRBD2 (7 bases each). Sequenced: CD4+ T cells from PBMCs. This TCR came from a human donor with multiple sclerosis. As DNA, the CDR3 is TGTGCCAGCAGCCCCCCAGTCAGGGGGGGCAGAATCTACACAGATACGCAGTATTTT. Its protein is CASSPPVRGGRIYTDTQYF.